This entry lists 31 T cell receptor beta chains sequenced from one sample in a study of Ad26.COV2.S vaccination and SARS-CoV-2 variants. The method was immunoSEQ multiplex PCR; TCRdb's version includes in-frame clones alone and lacks a portion of them. The sample holds a few hundred thousand clones, approximately 87% seen once. Described treatment: 19 received Ad26.COV2.S at low or high dose, single or two shots; several received placebo; per-sample allocation not given. The samples were gathered on day 63 after the first injection of vaccine or placebo. Source: peripheral blood, taken in a trial of Ad26.COV2.S vaccine versus placebo. These receptors were taken from a person between 18 and 60 years old who received the Ad26.COV2.S COVID-19 vaccine or a placebo.

The genes are TRBV3-1 (or the pseudogene TRBV3-2) and TRBJ2-1; D unclear. Germline V gives CDR1 LGHDT, CDR2 YNNKEL (reference sequence). Trimming shortened V by 1 base and J by 15 bases, and 13 bases separated the two germline ends. The CDR3 consists of 12 residues. The DNA of the CDR3 is TGTGCCAGCAGCCAAGGGCTCCACGGGCGGTTCTTC. It yields the protein CASSQGLHGRFF.

The rearrangement uses TRBV7-2 and TRBJ1-3; maybe TRBD1 (5 bases). This CDR3 has 15 residues. V was pared by 1 base and J by 2 bases, with 9 bases between. From germline, CDR1 is SGHTA and CDR2 FQGNSA. The CDR3 DNA reads TGTGCCAGCAGCTTAGTTACGGGGGCTGGAAACACCATATATTTT. The encoded protein is CASSLVTGAGNTIYF.

This chain joins TRBV2 and TRBJ2-7, with 8 bases fitting TRBD1. V dropped 4 bases and J dropped 4; count of bases not matched to a gene: 9. Germline loops: CDR1 SNHLY, CDR2 FYNNEI. CDR3 length: 15 residues. Here the CDR3 reads CASSVSGGKGYEQYF. CDR3 sequence (DNA): TGTGCCAGCAGTGTATCAGGGGGCAAGGGTTACGAGCAGTACTTC.

The CDR3 spells CASRPSYNQPQHF. The CDR3 DNA follows: TGCGCCAGCAGACCCAGTTATAATCAGCCCCAGCATTTT. V gene TRBV10-2 combines with J gene TRBJ1-5; no firm D call. This CDR3 contains 13 residues. Between the trimmed V and J ends, which lost 6 bases and 4 bases, there was a span of 10 bases. Germline-derived CDR1 and CDR2 are WSHSY and SAAADI.

This rearrangement joins TRBV23-1 to TRBJ2-2; a weak D match, TRBD1 (6 bases). TRBV23-1 is known as an ORF, though its function is uncertain. The CDR3 is 18 residues long. V lost 4 bases to trimming and J lost 3 bases, with 21 bases between them. The CDR3 DNA is TGCGCCAGCAGTCGGTTCCTACCGGGACAAGGACACACCGGGGAGCTGTTTTTT. It yields the protein CASSRFLPGQGHTGELFF.

The chain links TRBV4-1 to TRBJ2-5; D perhaps matches TRBD1 (6 bases). Germline V gene data show CDR1 as MGHRA and CDR2 as YSYEKL. This CDR3 is built from 13 residues. Trimming left V 3 bases short and J 5 bases short, with 10 bases between. The CDR3 sequence is CASSQGARETQYF. As DNA, the CDR3 is TGCGCCAGCAGCCAGGGGGCGAGGGAGACCCAGTACTTC.

The chain couples TRBV10-3 to TRBJ1-5, with a tentative D call TRBD1 (6 bases). V lost 10 bases, J lost 3 bases, and 10 bases lay in between. In germline, CDR1 is ENHRY, CDR2 SYGVKD. CDR3 size: 12 residues. CDR3 residues: CATQGSNQPQHF. CDR3 in DNA: TGTGCCACACAGGGATCCAATCAGCCCCAGCATTTT.

The gene calls are TRBV30 and TRBJ2-3; no firm D call. V lost 0 bases, J lost 2 bases, and 15 bases lay in between. Germline CDR1 and CDR2: GTSNPN and SVGIG (reference sequence). The CDR3 has 16 residues. The CDR3 reads CAWSVPLAGSTDTQYF. The CDR3 coding sequence is TGTGCCTGGAGTGTACCCCTGGCCGGATCCACAGATACGCAGTATTTT.

The DNA for the CDR3 is TGTGCCAGCAGCTTCTCCCCGGACATAGGGTCAGATACGCAGTATTTT. Translating it yields CASSFSPDIGSDTQYF. This chain uses TRBV7-3 with TRBJ2-3; possible D gene TRBD1, 5 bases. Germline CDR1 is SGHTA and CDR2 is FQGTGA. The CDR3 length is 16 residues. V shed 3 bases and J shed 4 bases, with 17 bases lying between them.

The table lists this clone with a count of one. This chain connects TRBV6-1 to TRBJ1-6, with no clear D. CDR1 and CDR2 (germline): MNHNS, SASEGT. The CDR3 covers 23 residues. Trimming cost V 2 bases and J 0 bases, with 29 bases left between them. In DNA, the CDR3 is TGTGCCAGCAGTGAAAAGCGAAATCGGCCCTCGGGAGGAGGCAACTCCTATAATTCACCCCTCCACTTT. This gives the protein CASSEKRNRPSGGGNSYNSPLHF.

J is TRBJ1-6 and V is TRBV13; D gene uncertain. Trimming cost V 0 bases and J 8 bases, with 11 bases left between them. The CDR3 runs 15 residues. Germline assignment: CDR1 PRHDT and CDR2 FYEKMQ (reference sequence). CDR3 nucleotides: TGTGCCAGCAGCTTAGGGGGAGGGTTTGATTCACCCCTCCACTTT. Translated: CASSLGGGFDSPLHF.

V and J are TRBV15 and TRBJ1-5; 9 nucleotides align to TRBD1. The CDR3 totals 16 residues. Germline assignment: CDR1 LNHNV and CDR2 YYDKDF (reference sequence). V gave up 2 bases and J gave up 4 bases; unmatched junction bases: 6. The CDR3 DNA is TGTGCCACCAGCAGACCGGGACAGGGCGAGAATCAGCCCCAGCATTTT. It specifies CATSRPGQGENQPQHF.

The count of this clone is one. The genes are TRBV6-5 and TRBJ2-6; 11 bases agree with TRBD1. J gave up 3 bases and V 9 bases, and 4 bases lay outside the gene matches. The CDR3 is 15 amino acids. Germline V gene sequence: CDR1 MNHEY, CDR2 SVGAGI. CDR3 in amino acids: CASGQGAIGANVLTF. CDR3 bases: TGTGCCAGTGGACAGGGGGCAATTGGGGCCAACGTCCTGACTTTC.

The chain links TRBV30 to TRBJ2-3; 14 bases align to TRBD2. The V segment lost 8 bases and the J segment 11 bases; nucleotides outside the gene matches: 9. Germline lookup yields CDR1 GTSNPN and CDR2 SVGIG (reference sequence). The CDR3 is 13 residues long. The CDR3 sequence is CAGTSGGRSGQYF. CDR3 coding DNA: TGTGCCGGGACTAGCGGGGGCCGTTCGGGGCAGTATTTT.

This CDR3 reads CASSLGGLNTGELFF. CDR3 coding DNA: TGTGCCAGCAGTTTGGGGGGGCTGAACACCGGGGAGCTGTTTTTT. The V gene is TRBV6-5, the J gene TRBJ2-2; possibly TRBD2 for D (7 bases). The CDR3 extends over 15 amino acids. Between the trimmed V and J ends, which lost 4 bases and 1 base, there was a span of 10 bases. CDR1 and CDR2 (germline): MNHEY, SVGAGI.

The rearrangement joins TRBV3-1 (or the pseudogene TRBV3-2) to TRBJ2-7; 9 nucleotides align to TRBD2. The CDR3 extends over 18 amino acids. Germline CDR1 is LGHDT and CDR2 is YNNKEL (reference sequence). After removal of 2 bases from V and 3 bases from J, the junction contained 14 bases not matched to a gene. The CDR3 nucleotides read TGTGCCAGCAGCCAACGCCCCTGCCCCGGACTAGCGAACTACGAGCAGTACTTC. This sequence encodes CASSQRPCPGLANYEQYF.

The chain uses TRBV5-1 and TRBJ1-1; 8 bases fit TRBD1. The CDR3 length is 15 residues. From germline, CDR1 is SGHRS and CDR2 YFSETQ. With 1 base clipped from V and 6 bases from J, the junction kept 8 bases outside the gene matches. The CDR3 DNA sequence: TGCGCCAGCAGCTTGCCCCAGGGGGCGTCGTCTGAAGCTTTCTTT. Amino acid sequence: CASSLPQGASSEAFF.

With regard to this clone: The sample holds other DNA sequences that translate to the same CDR3. The rearrangement joins TRBV4-3 to TRBJ2-7; D remains ambiguous. The CDR3 is made up of 14 amino acids. The germline CDR1 and CDR2 sequences are LGHNA and YSLEER. With 1 base removed from V and 3 bases from J, the gap between germline ends came to 10 bases. This CDR3 is CASSQGLQLYEQYF. CDR3 DNA sequence: TGCGCCAGCAGCCAAGGCCTGCAACTCTACGAGCAGTACTTC.

This clone was detected only once. The chain is built from TRBV24-1 and TRBJ1-2; tentatively, D is TRBD1 (5 bases). CDR1 is KGHDR and CDR2 is SFDVKD in the germline V gene. This CDR3 is 12 amino acids long. V dropped 4 bases and J dropped 13 bases, with 15 bases sitting between them. In DNA, the CDR3 is TGTGCCACCAGTGAAACGGCCGGGGCAATCACCTTC. Encoded protein: CATSETAGAITF.

This chain connects TRBV5-1 to TRBJ2-2; no definite D call. Germline assignment: CDR1 SGHRS and CDR2 YFSETQ. This CDR3 comprises 14 residues. V was pared by 1 base and J by 0 bases, with 4 bases between. CDR3: CASSLSTNTGELFF. CDR3 nucleotide sequence: TGCGCCAGCAGCTTGTCCACGAACACCGGGGAGCTGTTTTTT.

V gene TRBV3-1 (or the pseudogene TRBV3-2) combines with J gene TRBJ1-1, with 7 bases that match TRBD1. This CDR3 is built from 14 residues. V lost 2 bases, J lost 7 bases, and 7 bases stayed unmatched. Germline lookup yields CDR1 LGHDT and CDR2 YNNKEL (reference sequence). The CDR3 DNA reads as TGTGCCAGCAGCCAACGCACAGGGGCGGTTGAAGCTTTCTTT. This encodes CASSQRTGAVEAFF.

In the case of this clone: Other DNA sequences in this sample translate to the same CDR3. This rearrangement joins TRBV2 to TRBJ1-1; 9 nucleotides match TRBD1. This CDR3 region has 15 residues. Germline lookup yields CDR1 SNHLY and CDR2 FYNNEI. Losses at the gene ends were 6 bases for V and 1 base for J; bases not matched to a gene: 6. The CDR3 coding sequence is TGTGCCAGCAGCGGACAGGGGCGCCGGAACACTGAAGCTTTCTTT. It yields the protein CASSGQGRRNTEAFF.

This clone was observed once. V gene TRBV7-2 combines with J gene TRBJ2-5; tentatively, D is TRBD1 (5 bases). V was shortened by 6 bases and J by 2 bases, with 13 bases between the two germline ends. The CDR3 has 14 residues. The germline V gene has CDR1 SGHTA and CDR2 FQGNSA. In DNA form, the CDR3 reads TGTGCCAGCAGGATAGGGGTGGATCAAGAGACCCAGTACTTC. Protein sequence: CASRIGVDQETQYF.

The gene calls are TRBV19 and TRBJ1-6; D remains unclear. There are 14 residues in the CDR3. Deletions cut 11 bases from V and 2 bases from J, with 13 bases between. CDR1 is LNHDA, CDR2 SQIVND, per germline (reference sequence). In DNA form, the CDR3 reads TGTGCCTCACAGTCGGTCCCCTATAATTCACCCCTCCACTTT. As protein: CASQSVPYNSPLHF.

V and J are TRBV11-2 and TRBJ2-7; D might be TRBD1 (5 bases). From germline, CDR1 is SGHAT and CDR2 FQNNGV. This CDR3 region has 16 residues. V dropped 6 bases and J dropped 3 bases, with 21 bases sitting between them. The CDR3 nucleotides read TGTGCCAGCAGGCCATCAGGGCCGGCTGGGCACTACGAGCAGTACTTC. Amino acids: CASRPSGPAGHYEQYF.

CDR3 sequence: CAISAGTTDTQYF. In nucleotides, the CDR3 is TGTGCCATCAGTGCAGGGACCACAGATACGCAGTATTTT. This chain links TRBV10-3 with TRBJ2-3, with D tentatively TRBD1 or TRBD2 (5 bases each). This CDR3 region has 13 residues. Germline-derived CDR1 and CDR2 are ENHRY and SYGVKD. V was trimmed by 4 bases and J by 2 bases, leaving 7 bases between them.

The CDR3 here is CASSYGGGLRMNEQFF. CDR3 nucleotide sequence: TGTGCCAGCAGTTACGGAGGGGGGTTGCGTATGAATGAGCAGTTCTTC. The rearrangement joins TRBV28 to TRBJ2-1; possibly TRBD1 or TRBD2 for D (6 bases each). V lost 4 bases and J lost 7, with 20 bases in between. Germline-derived CDR1 and CDR2 are MDHEN and SYDVKM. The CDR3 is 16 amino acids.

The chain employs TRBV7-9 and TRBJ1-6; 7 bases map to TRBD1. CDR3 length equals 15 residues. The germline V gene encodes CDR1 SEHNR and CDR2 FQNEAQ (reference sequence). With V trimmed by 5 bases and J by 7 bases, 8 bases remained unmatched. Here the CDR3 reads CASSTGQLGNSPLHF. The CDR3 DNA follows: TGTGCCAGCAGCACGGGACAGCTGGGGAATTCACCCCTCCACTTT.

The CDR3 DNA reads TGTGCCAGCAGCTTAGAAAGGGTAGGCGAGCAGTACTTC. This gives the protein CASSLERVGEQYF. The V and J genes are TRBV13 and TRBJ2-7; unclear D gene. From germline, CDR1 is PRHDT and CDR2 FYEKMQ (reference sequence). The CDR3 sequence is 13 residues long. Trimming cost V 1 base and J 6 bases, with 10 bases left between them.

This rearrangement joins TRBV6-2 or TRBV6-3 to TRBJ1-6; unclear D gene. This CDR3 comprises 14 residues. The germline V gene encodes CDR1 MNHEY and CDR2 SVGEGT. Trimming took 4 bases from V and 9 from J, leaving 13 bases between them. The CDR3 DNA reads as TGTGCCAGCAGTTCCCTCATCCGTTCTTCACCCCTCCACTTT. Its translation is CASSSLIRSSPLHF.

The rearrangement links TRBV7-8 to TRBJ2-7; 7 nucleotides line up with TRBD1. The CDR3 length is 15 residues. V lost 2 bases, J lost 3 bases, and 7 bases stayed unmatched. Germline V gene data show CDR1 as SGHVS and CDR2 as FQNEAQ. The chain's CDR3 is CASSLSGGFRYEQYF. CDR3 DNA: TGTGCCAGCAGCTTATCAGGGGGATTCCGCTACGAGCAGTACTTC.